This T cell receptor (beta chain) was profiled in a study of spatial heterogeneity in lung cancer. CDR1 and CDR2 from the germline V gene are GTSNPN and SVGIG (reference sequence). The CDR3 totals 13 residues. Trimming stripped 5 bases from V and 4 bases from J, with 14 bases between. TCRdb used MiXCR to reprocess the 5' RACE reads, holding one entry per CDR3 protein. The sample includes roughly 740 distinct CDR3 sequences, about 16% seen only once; the top ten take less than 45%. The time point denotes: sample taken at primary tumor resection. Unsorted tumor, nontumor lung tissue or cryopreserved PBMC supplied the whole RNA. Untreated early-stage non-small cell lung cancer patients, some 70 in total, were the donors. Comments on this clonotype: Little can be read into the size of this beta chain, an off-target read in a library designed for alpha chains.

This sample comprised PBMCs, obtained at surgery. The chain combines TRBV30 with TRBJ1-2; D remains unclear. This clonotype was obtained from a male donor with early-stage non-small cell lung cancer. The CDR3 DNA reads TGTGCCTGGGGGGAAGGAGTCATCTATGGCTACACCTTC. Its translation is CAWGEGVIYGYTF.